The next 3 T cell receptor beta chains were all read from a single sample in a study of blood T cell repertoires in COVID-19. Profiling relied on immunoSEQ multiplex PCR, and the TCRdb table lists in-frame clones only, not all of them. The table shows 300,000 to 350,000 clones, with 87% occurring only once. The sample comprised peripheral blood. Receptor source: a woman aged 50 to 60 with COVID-19, enrolled during active disease.

This chain joins TRBV19 and TRBJ1-2; D uncertain. The germline V gene has CDR1 LNHDA and CDR2 SQIVND (reference sequence). V lost 3 bases, J lost 3 bases, and 14 bases lay in between. The CDR3 has 15 residues. CDR3 protein: CASSIPGLLDYGYTF. In DNA form, the CDR3 reads TGTGCCAGTAGTATCCCGGGGTTGCTTGACTATGGCTACACCTTC.

The CDR3 sequence is CASSSLAGGRTDTQYF. CDR3 DNA sequence: TGTGCCAGCAGCTCTCTAGCGGGAGGGCGGACAGATACGCAGTATTTT. The J gene is TRBJ2-3, the V gene TRBV11-3, with 12 bases that match TRBD2. The V segment lost 4 bases and the J segment 3 bases; nucleotides outside the gene matches: 5. The CDR3 is made up of 16 amino acids. Germline loops: CDR1 SGHNT, CDR2 YENEEA.

This rearrangement joins TRBV19 to TRBJ2-3; possibly TRBD2 for D (6 bases). Germline V CDR1 and CDR2: LNHDA, SQIVND (reference sequence). V lost 3 bases to trimming and J lost 2 bases, with 12 bases between them. The CDR3 is 15 residues long. DNA of the CDR3: TGTGCCAGTAGTATTATAGGAGGGATCACAGATACGCAGTATTTT. Protein product: CASSIIGGITDTQYF. The full variable domain, rest sourced from reference TRBV19 and TRBJ2-3, is DGGITQSPKYLFRKEGQNVTLSCEQNLNHDAMYWYRQDPGQGLRLIYYSQIVNDFQKGDIAEGYSVSREKKESFPLTVTSAQKNPTAFYLCASSIIGGITDTQYFGPGTRLTVL.